A single sample is the source of the 2 T cell receptor beta chains below, sequenced in a study of blood T cell repertoires in COVID-19 (dated by TCRdb to 2019 to 2021). Libraries were built with the immunoSEQ multiplex PCR assay. TCRdb mirrors the immuneACCESS table, restricted to in-frame sequences. Some clones are absent from its copies; in checked studies, under half trace to an unresolved V gene, and the reason for the others is unknown. Here the sample has under 150,000 clones; approximately 80% occur a single time. The ten most abundant clones make up around 9.8% of the sample. Sequenced material: peripheral blood. The source of these receptors is a man aged 35 to 55 with active or convalescent COVID-19.

This chain links TRBV18 with TRBJ2-3, with D tentatively TRBD2 (5 bases). V lost 4 bases and J 0 bases, leaving 11 bases between the germline ends. The V gene's germline CDR1 is KGHSH and CDR2 LQKENI. The CDR3 runs 15 residues. CDR3 protein: CASSRDERSTDTQYF. CDR3 DNA: TGTGCCAGCTCACGCGATGAGCGGAGCACAGATACGCAGTATTTT. The full variable domain, rest sourced from reference TRBV18 and TRBJ2-3, is NAGVMQNPRHLVRRRGQEARLRCSPMKGHSHVYWYRQLPEEGLKFMVYLQKENIIDESGMPKERFSAEFPKEGPSILRIQQVVRGDSAAYFCASSRDERSTDTQYFGPGTRLTVL.

This sequence joins TRBV5-6 and TRBJ1-3; D might be TRBD1 (6 bases). The germline V and J ends were trimmed by 4 bases and 2 bases, with 10 bases remaining between them. CDR1 and CDR2 (germline): SGHDT, YYEEEE. The CDR3 sequence is 14 residues long. As DNA, the CDR3 is TGTGCCAGCAGCATCGGGACACCTGGAAACACCATATATTTT. Translated: CASSIGTPGNTIYF. Combining the CDR3 with reference TRBV5-6 and TRBJ1-3 gives the whole variable domain DAGVTQSPTHLIKTRGQQVTLRCSPKSGHDTVSWYQQALGQGPQFIFQYYEEEERQRGNFPDRFSGHQFPNYSSELNVNALLLGDSALYLCASSIGTPGNTIYFGEGSWLTVV.